This TCR beta chain was found in a study of blood T cell repertoires in COVID-19. In the original processing: Nucleated cell counts were estimated from reference gene primer amplification. Only in-frame clones appear in the TCRdb table, and some are missing; sequencing was by immunoSEQ multiplex PCR. Clone size and the V and J calls come from that table; the DNA yielded D and trimming. Of about 230,000 clones in the sample, 70% to 90% are singletons; the top ten hold about 2.5%. V lost 6 bases and J lost 0, with 10 bases in between. There are 14 residues in the CDR3. Germline CDR1 and CDR2: LNHDA and SQIVND (reference sequence).

This chain connects TRBV19 to TRBJ2-3, with D perhaps TRBD2 (5 bases). The clonotype was recovered from a woman in her 70s with active or convalescent COVID-19. The sequenced material came from peripheral blood. In nucleotides, the CDR3 is TGTGCCAGTAGACCGACTATTAGCACAGATACGCAGTATTTT. This translates into CASRPTISTDTQYF. Combining the CDR3 with reference TRBV19 and TRBJ2-3 gives the whole variable domain DGGITQSPKYLFRKEGQNVTLSCEQNLNHDAMYWYRQDPGQGLRLIYYSQIVNDFQKGDIAEGYSVSREKKESFPLTVTSAQKNPTAFYLCASRPTISTDTQYFGPGTRLTVL.